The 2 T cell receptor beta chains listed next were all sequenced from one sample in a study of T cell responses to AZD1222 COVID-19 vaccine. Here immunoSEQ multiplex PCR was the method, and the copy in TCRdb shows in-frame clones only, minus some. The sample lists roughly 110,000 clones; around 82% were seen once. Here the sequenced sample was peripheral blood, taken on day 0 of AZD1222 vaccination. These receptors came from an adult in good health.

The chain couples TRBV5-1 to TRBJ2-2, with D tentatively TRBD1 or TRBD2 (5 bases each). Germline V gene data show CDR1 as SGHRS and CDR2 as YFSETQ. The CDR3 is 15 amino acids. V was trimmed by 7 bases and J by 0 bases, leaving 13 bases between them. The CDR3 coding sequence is TGCGCCAGCGGCCCGGGGCAGGCGAACACCGGGGAGCTGTTTTTT. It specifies CASGPGQANTGELFF.

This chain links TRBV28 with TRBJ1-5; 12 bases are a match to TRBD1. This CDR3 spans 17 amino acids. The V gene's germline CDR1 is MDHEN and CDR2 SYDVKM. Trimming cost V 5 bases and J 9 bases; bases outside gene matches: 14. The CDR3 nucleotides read TGTGCCAGCAGTCGTTCCGTGGGACAGGGGGCAGAGAGGCCCCAGCATTTT. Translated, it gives CASSRSVGQGAERPQHF.